This T cell receptor (beta chain) was observed in a study of PD-L1 blockade in urothelial cancer. Across the whole study: After treatment start, blood was analyzed at 3 weeks (second dose) and at 6 weeks. T cells were recovered from blood samples at a median of approximately 150,000.

The protocol was immunoSEQ multiplex PCR, while the TCRdb copy is restricted to in-frame clones and leaves out a portion. The table includes some 63,000 clones, 81% detected once. V was shortened by 4 bases and J by 7 bases, with 10 bases between the two germline ends. The germline V gene has CDR1 GTSNPN and CDR2 SVGIG (reference sequence). The CDR3 consists of 12 residues. Noted time point: pretreatment peripheral blood. Patients were living with locally advanced or metastatic urothelial carcinoma. Between 1 and 8 samples, pretreatment and on-treatment, were given by each patient. This clonotype was sampled from a man aged 70 or older with urothelial cancer. The sequences come from PBMCs, collected around atezolizumab (anti-PD-L1) treatment. V gene TRBV30 combines with J gene TRBJ2-2; maybe TRBD2 (6 bases). CDR3 bases: TGTGCCTGGAATAGGAGGGTCGGGGAGCTGTTTTTT. Residues: CAWNRRVGELFF.